Following are 22 T cell receptor beta chains from one sample sequenced in a study of cytomegalovirus exposure and HLA in healthy donors. With 60 Vbeta and 13 Jbeta primers, the PCR was carried out. Sequencing was performed with immunoSEQ multiplex PCR; in TCRdb, only in-frame clones are kept and a portion is missing. The profile shows about 140,000 clones, about 74% of them singletons. Sequencing was done on a sample of PBMCs. Receptors were obtained from a woman aged 40-49 years in good health and CMV-seronegative.

V and J are TRBV28 and TRBJ1-1; 10 nucleotides match TRBD1. Germline V CDR1 and CDR2: MDHEN, SYDVKM. Losses at the gene ends were 2 bases for V and 7 bases for J; bases not matched to a gene: 7. This CDR3 spans 15 amino acids. Here the CDR3 reads CASSLGDRGRSEAFF. The CDR3 bases are TGTGCCAGCAGTTTAGGGGACAGGGGACGTAGTGAAGCTTTCTTT.

The CDR3 here is CASSQKWDSPYYGYTF. The CDR3 DNA sequence: TGTGCCAGCAGCCAAAAATGGGACAGTCCATACTATGGCTACACCTTC. This sequence joins TRBV4-2 and TRBJ1-2; 7 bases align to TRBD1. Per germline, CDR1 LGHNA and CDR2 YNFKEQ. The CDR3 sequence is 16 residues long. The trim removed 2 bases at V and 3 bases at J, leaving 9 bases unmatched.

The V gene is TRBV28, the J gene TRBJ1-5, with 7 positions matching TRBD1. Trimming took 6 bases from V and 7 from J; bases not matched to a gene: 9. CDR1 is MDHEN, CDR2 SYDVKM, per germline. The CDR3 is 14 residues long. The CDR3 here is CASSPTTGYQPQHF. The CDR3 nucleotides read TGTGCCAGCAGCCCTACGACAGGGTACCAGCCCCAGCATTTT.

The rearrangement links TRBV19 to TRBJ1-2, with 10 bases that match TRBD1. Germline values: CDR1 LNHDA, CDR2 SQIVND (reference sequence). The CDR3 has 13 residues. V shed 5 bases, J shed 4 bases, and the junction held 1 base outside the gene matches. The CDR3 region has the DNA TGTGCCAGTAGTCGACAGGGGGCCTATGGCTACACCTTC. This sequence encodes CASSRQGAYGYTF.

This sequence joins TRBV7-6 and TRBJ2-1; TRBD1 agrees at 11 bases. Losses at the gene ends were 1 base for V and 3 bases for J; bases not matched to a gene: 8. The CDR3 length is 18 residues. Germline lookup yields CDR1 SGHVS and CDR2 FNYEAQ. The CDR3 DNA is TGTGCCAGCAGCTTAGTGGGGGGGGGACAGGGGGTCTACAATGAGCAGTTCTTC. This translates into CASSLVGGGQGVYNEQFF.

The genes are TRBV5-1 and TRBJ2-5; 13 bases fit TRBD2. Germline loops: CDR1 SGHRS, CDR2 YFSETQ. This CDR3 has 16 residues. J gave up 2 bases and V 2 bases, and 3 bases lay outside the gene matches. Here the CDR3 DNA reads TGCGCCAGCAGCTTCGGGACTAGCGGGAAACAAGAGACCCAGTACTTC. Amino acids: CASSFGTSGKQETQYF.

This clone was seen only a few times. The chain joins TRBV20-1 to TRBJ1-1; D is unresolved. Germline-derived CDR1 and CDR2 are DFQATT and SNEGSKA (reference sequence). This CDR3 region has 11 residues. The V end lost 3 bases, the J end lost 7 bases, and 9 bases lay between the germline ends. CDR3 DNA: TGCAGTGCTAGTGGCCAGTTTGAAGCTTTCTTT. Encoded protein: CSASGQFEAFF.

The chain joins TRBV10-3 to TRBJ2-3; 10 bases are a match to TRBD2. Trimming removed 4 bases from V and 2 bases from J; junction bases left unmatched: 12. Germline-derived CDR1 and CDR2 are ENHRY and SYGVKD. This CDR3 is 18 amino acids long. CDR3 residues: CAISGIRASGGSTDTQYF. DNA for the CDR3: TGTGCCATCAGTGGGATCAGGGCTAGCGGGGGCTCCACAGATACGCAGTATTTT.

This clone appeared once. The V and J genes are TRBV11-1 and TRBJ1-6; no clear D. Germline CDR1 is SGHAT and CDR2 is FQDESV (reference sequence). The CDR3 is made up of 17 amino acids. The ends were cut back, 2 bases at V and 0 bases at J, with 11 bases in the middle. The CDR3 coding sequence is TGTGCCAGCAGCTTATTAAGCGGAGACTCCTATAATTCACCCCTCCACTTT. It encodes CASSLLSGDSYNSPLHF. Full variable domain (rest looked up from reference TRBV11-1 and TRBJ1-6): EAEVAQSPRYKITEKSQAVAFWCDPISGHATLYWYRQILGQGPELLVQFQDESVVDDSQLPKDRFSAERLKGVDSTLKIQPAELGDSAMYLCASSLLSGDSYNSPLHFGNGTRLTVT.

V gene TRBV18 combines with J gene TRBJ2-7; the D is unclear. Germline V gene data show CDR1 as KGHSH and CDR2 as LQKENI. This CDR3 spans 16 amino acids. V dropped 0 bases and J dropped 3 bases, with 15 bases sitting between them. The CDR3 loop reads CASSPPPGVLFYEQYF. The CDR3 nucleotides are TGTGCCAGCTCACCACCGCCAGGCGTGTTATTCTACGAGCAGTACTTC.

This clone was seen just once. The chain joins TRBV29-1 to TRBJ2-7; 9 nucleotides align to TRBD1. The germline CDR1 and CDR2 sequences are SQVTM and ANQGSEA. V was clipped by 6 bases and J by 4 bases; unmatched bases: 7. The CDR3 has 13 amino acids. CDR3 nucleotides: TGCAGCGTATTACAGGGGGCGGGTTACGAGCAGTACTTC. Its translation: CSVLQGAGYEQYF.

This sequence joins TRBV11-2 and TRBJ2-2, with 11 bases lining up with TRBD2. Germline V CDR1 and CDR2: SGHAT, FQNNGV. With V trimmed by 3 bases and J by 3 bases, 12 bases remained unmatched. The CDR3 extends over 19 amino acids. The CDR3 sequence: CASSFPKSLAGEYTGELFF. The CDR3 DNA reads as TGTGCCAGCAGCTTCCCTAAATCACTAGCGGGAGAATACACCGGGGAGCTGTTTTTT.

The chain recombines TRBV6-4 with TRBJ2-7; tentatively, D is TRBD2 (6 bases). The CDR3 has 13 amino acids. Trimming cost V 5 bases and J 0 bases, with 8 bases left between them. CDR1 and CDR2 (germline): MRHNA, SNTAGT. CDR3 bases: TGTGCCAGCAGTCGGGAGACCTCCTACGAGCAGTACTTC. The encoded protein is CASSRETSYEQYF.

Here the CDR3 DNA reads TGTGCCAGCAGCAAAGACTACGGTGTCAATCAGCCCCAGCATTTT. This gives the protein CASSKDYGVNQPQHF. The chain is built from TRBV21-1 and TRBJ1-5. TRBV21-1 is a recognized pseudogene. The CDR3 has 15 residues.

The chain combines TRBV19 with TRBJ2-5, with 10 bases identical to TRBD2. CDR3 size: 17 residues. The junction had 11 bases not matched to a gene; V was cut back by 6 bases and J by 1 base. In germline, CDR1 is LNHDA, CDR2 SQIVND (reference sequence). CDR3 protein: CASSRLAGVRGQETQYF. The CDR3 DNA follows: TGTGCCAGTAGCCGGCTAGCGGGGGTACGAGGCCAAGAGACCCAGTACTTC.

This clone was recorded only once. The CDR3: CASSLGTEGTEAFF. CDR3 coding DNA: TGCGCCAGCAGCTTGGGCACAGAGGGCACTGAAGCTTTCTTT. The V gene is TRBV5-1, the J gene TRBJ1-1; D gene ambiguous. Germline assignment: CDR1 SGHRS and CDR2 YFSETQ. Trimming shortened V by 0 bases and J by 4 bases, and 10 bases separated the two germline ends. The CDR3 has 14 amino acids.

The chain couples TRBV5-1 to TRBJ1-6, with 7 nucleotides matching TRBD1. CDR3 length: 15 amino acids. Germline-derived CDR1 and CDR2 are SGHRS and YFSETQ. The V gene end was trimmed by 4 bases and the J gene end by 5 bases; junction bases not matched to a gene: 6. This chain's CDR3 is CASSAGTANNSPLHF. The CDR3 bases are TGCGCCAGCAGCGCAGGGACAGCGAATAATTCACCCCTCCACTTT. The entire variable domain, with the rest obtained from reference TRBV5-1 and TRBJ1-6, is as follows: KAGVTQTPRYLIKTRGQQVTLSCSPISGHRSVSWYQQTPGQGLQFLFEYFSETQRNKGNFPGRFSGRQFSNSRSEMNVSTLELGDSALYLCASSAGTANNSPLHFGNGTRLTVT.

In its sample, this clone was seen once. The chain is built from TRBV6-5 and TRBJ2-5, with 9 nucleotides matching TRBD1. J was trimmed by 5 bases and V by 1 base; bases with no gene match: 5. The length of the CDR3 is 15 residues. Germline V CDR1 and CDR2: MNHEY, SVGAGI. The CDR3 sequence: CASSYWDRAMETQYF. Written as DNA, the CDR3 is TGTGCCAGCAGTTACTGGGACAGGGCGATGGAGACCCAGTACTTC.

This chain uses TRBV5-8 with TRBJ2-7; 7 nucleotides align to TRBD2. The CDR3 length is 13 residues. The trim removed 4 bases at V and 2 bases at J, leaving 3 bases unmatched. Germline CDR1 reads SGHTS; CDR2 reads YDEGEE. The CDR3 DNA follows: TGTGCCAGCAGCATAGGACTAGCCTACGAGCAGTACTTC. This sequence encodes CASSIGLAYEQYF.

DNA for the CDR3: TGTGCCAGCAGCTTGTTGTCTGGGTCGGTGACTAGCGTATACGAGCAGTACTTC. Translated, it gives CASSLLSGSVTSVYEQYF. The chain employs TRBV11-2 and TRBJ2-7; 8 positions match TRBD2. Germline trimming cut 3 bases from V and 4 bases from J; bases unmatched to any gene: 17. The CDR3 sequence is 18 residues long. CDR1 and CDR2 (germline): SGHAT, FQNNGV.

The chain recombines TRBV19 with TRBJ1-5; no definite D call. Looked up from germline, CDR1 is LNHDA and CDR2 is SQIVND (reference sequence). Trimming pared 7 bases from V and 3 bases from J, leaving 10 bases between. The CDR3 runs 13 residues. CDR3 residues: CASTGGYNQPQHF. CDR3 DNA sequence: TGTGCCAGTACTGGAGGGTACAATCAGCCCCAGCATTTT.

V and J are TRBV6-1 and TRBJ2-2, with 8 bases lining up with TRBD1. The junction had 5 bases not matched to a gene; V was cut back by 2 bases and J by 6 bases. The CDR3 sequence is 15 residues long. Germline CDR1 is MNHNS and CDR2 is SASEGT. As DNA, the CDR3 is TGTGCCAGCAGTGAACAGGGGGCGAATCCCGGGGAGCTGTTTTTT. This translates into CASSEQGANPGELFF.